The rows below give T cell receptor beta chains drawn from one sample of a study of blood T cell repertoires in COVID-19. The table came from immunoSEQ multiplex PCR; TCRdb's copy has only in-frame clones and leaves some out. The profile shows fewer than 70,000 clones, around 83% of them singletons. Sample: peripheral blood. These receptors came from a man aged 25-40 years with COVID-19, enrolled during active disease. The CDR3 runs from the conserved cysteine through the conserved F or W. A D gene is named only where the DNA matches it firmly. Expanded clones are given a class, and other clones once, few, many or no size at all.

13,TRBJ2-7,.,TRBV12-3/TRBV12-4,.,TGTGCCAGCAGTCTCGGGGACTTCTACGAGCAGTACTTC,CASSLGDFYEQYF
15,TRBJ1-6,few,TRBV25-1,.,TGTGCCAGCAGTGAATTAGAGGATGCCCATTCACCCCTCCACTTT,CASSELEDAHSPLHF
15,TRBJ2-5,.,TRBV4-2,TRBD2,TGTGCCAGCAGCCAAGAGCGGGGGGACCAAGAGACCCAGTACTTC,CASSQERGDQETQYF
16,TRBJ2-7,.,TRBV4-1,.,TGCGCCAGCAGCCAAGTTGGATTTAGCGCCGGCTACGAGCAGTACTTC,CASSQVGFSAGYEQYF
16,TRBJ2-1,.,TRBV29-1,TRBD2,TGCAGCGTTGATGGGACTAGCGGGGATGCTTACAATGAGCAGTTCTTC,CSVDGTSGDAYNEQFF
15,TRBJ2-1,.,TRBV21-1,.,TGTGCCAGCAGCCCTAAGGGGATTCTCTACAATGAGCAGTTCTTC,CASSPKGILYNEQFF
19,TRBJ1-3,.,TRBV7-9,.,TGTGCCAGCAGCTTAGATAAGCAGGGCCCCACTCACTCTGGAAACACCATATATTTT,CASSLDKQGPTHSGNTIYF
13,TRBJ2-2,.,TRBV28,.,TGTGCCAGCAGTCTAAACCCCTCCGGGGAGCTGTTTTTT,CASSLNPSGELFF
16,TRBJ1-1,.,TRBV19,TRBD1,TGTGCCAGTAGTATAGCGCCGGGACAGCGGAACACTGAAGCTTTCTTT,CASSIAPGQRNTEAFF
13,TRBJ2-1,few,TRBV6-5,.,TGTGCCAGCACCAACCGGGGCTACAATGAGCAGTTCTTC,CASTNRGYNEQFF
15,TRBJ2-2,.,TRBV9,TRBD2,TGTGCCAGCTCCGGGACTAGCGGGAGAGTCGGGGAGCTGTTTTTT,CASSGTSGRVGELFF
15,TRBJ2-1,.,TRBV5-6,TRBD2,TGTGCCAGCAGCTTCTTACTAGCGGGGCGAAATGAGCAGTTCTTC,CASSFLLAGRNEQFF
17,TRBJ2-5,.,TRBV27,TRBD2,TGTGCCAGCAGTAGGTCCCCTAGCGGGGGCCACCAAGAGACCCAGTACTTC,CASSRSPSGGHQETQYF
17,TRBJ2-2,.,TRBV27,TRBD2,TGTGCCAGCAGTTCCCTGACTAGCGGGGGGGCAAACGGGGAGCTGTTTTTT,CASSSLTSGGANGELFF
14,TRBJ1-2,.,TRBV5-4,TRBD1,TGTGCCAGCAGCTTGGGGACAGGGGGGGATGGCTACACCTTC,CASSLGTGGDGYTF
15,TRBJ2-5,.,TRBV19,TRBD2,TGTGCCAGTAGTGCCACGAGCGGGAGGGTCTCGACCCAGTACTTC,CASSATSGRVSTQYF
14,TRBJ2-1,.,TRBV28,TRBD2,TGTGCCAGCAGAAGTGGGACTAGCATGGGTGAGCAGTTCTTC,CASRSGTSMGEQFF
14,TRBJ2-2,.,TRBV7-9,TRBD1,TGTGCCAGCAGCCCCGGACAGGGATCCGGGGAGCTGTTTTTT,CASSPGQGSGELFF
13,TRBJ2-1,few,TRBV7-2,.,TGTGCCAGCAGCTTAGCCCCCCCGGGGGAGCAGTTCTTC,CASSLAPPGEQFF
14,TRBJ2-5,.,TRBV2,TRBD1,TGTGCCAGCAGTGAACAGGGGGCGGGAGAGACCCAGTACTTC,CASSEQGAGETQYF
15,TRBJ1-2,.,TRBV28,.,TGTGCCAGCAGTTCGCCCCAGGGTTATGACTATGGCTACACCTTC,CASSSPQGYDYGYTF
14,TRBJ1-2,.,TRBV6-5,.,TGTGCCAGCAGTTACCACAGGGCCTCATCGGGCTACACCTTC,CASSYHRASSGYTF
13,TRBJ2-7,once,TRBV6-6,TRBD2,TGTGCCAGCAGCCAAAGCCGCGGGGGCGAGCAGTACTTC,CASSQSRGGEQYF
17,TRBJ1-3,.,TRBV4-1,.,TGCGCCAGCAGCCAAGAAAGGGCAGGGCATTCTGGAAACACCATATATTTT,CASSQERAGHSGNTIYF
13,TRBJ1-5,.,TRBV19,.,TGTGCCAGTAGTCCACAGGGCGGGCAGCCCCAGCATTTT,CASSPQGGQPQHF
16,TRBJ2-3,.,TRBV5-1,.,TGCGCCAGCAGCTTGCCCAGTCTAGGGGCACTGGATACGCAGTATTTT,CASSLPSLGALDTQYF
16,TRBJ2-3,.,TRBV6-1,TRBD1,TGTGCCAGCAGTGAGGGGACAGGCACGTCCACAGATACGCAGTATTTT,CASSEGTGTSTDTQYF
15,TRBJ1-2,.,TRBV19,.,TGTGCCAGTAGTCTAACCTTGGGGGAGGCCTATGGCTACACCTTC,CASSLTLGEAYGYTF
14,TRBJ2-1,.,TRBV2,.,TGTGCCACCAGGGGTCGGGGAGTCTACAATGAGCAGTTCTTC,CATRGRGVYNEQFF
14,TRBJ1-2,.,TRBV5-1,TRBD1,TGCGCCAGCAGCTCCACGGGACAGCACTATGGCTACACCTTC,CASSSTGQHYGYTF
14,TRBJ2-7,.,TRBV19,TRBD2,TGTGCCAGTAGTCCCAGCGGGGTCTCCTACGAGCAGTACTTC,CASSPSGVSYEQYF
13,TRBJ1-1,.,TRBV6-5,TRBD1,TGTGCCAGCAGTTATGAATGGGACAGACAAGCTTTCTTT,CASSYEWDRQAFF
16,TRBJ1-1,.,TRBV7-9,TRBD1,TGTGCCAGCATATCTGGAGCGAAGGGGGCCGTCACTGAAGCTTTCTTT,CASISGAKGAVTEAFF
16,TRBJ2-3,.,TRBV9,TRBD1,TGTGCCAGCAGCGCCCACGGGACAGGGCAAACAGATACGCAGTATTTT,CASSAHGTGQTDTQYF
15,TRBJ2-2,.,TRBV6-2/TRBV6-3,TRBD2,TGTGCCAGCAGCAATAGCGGGGGCTACACCGGGGAGCTGTTTTTT,CASSNSGGYTGELFF
16,TRBJ2-3,once,TRBV28,TRBD2,TGTGCCAGCAGCTCCCAACTAGCGGGAGGCCCCGATACGCAGTATTTT,CASSSQLAGGPDTQYF
18,TRBJ1-2,.,TRBV4-1,TRBD1,TGCGCCAGCAGCCAAGATTCTAGTGAGAGGGGGCGGTTGCATGGCTACACCTTC,CASSQDSSERGRLHGYTF
12,TRBJ2-4,.,TRBV6-6,.,TGTGCCAGCAGGCTTGCCCAGGGGATTCAGTACTTC,CASRLAQGIQYF
15,TRBJ2-6,once,TRBV18,.,TGTGCCAGCTCACCTACTCCTTCTGGGGCCAACGTCCTGACTTTC,CASSPTPSGANVLTF
12,TRBJ2-5,.,TRBV29-1,.,TGCAGCGGTGGACATATCCAAGAGACCCAGTACTTC,CSGGHIQETQYF
11,TRBJ2-2,.,TRBV30,.,TGTGCCTGGAGTGTACACGGGGAGCTGTTTTTT,CAWSVHGELFF
15,TRBJ1-2,.,TRBV4-1,.,TGCGCCAGCAGCCAAGGGACGGGAGCTAACTATGGCTACACCTTC,CASSQGTGANYGYTF
18,TRBJ2-2,.,TRBV7-9,TRBD1,TGTGCCACCCTAACCTGGGACAGCGAATCTGCGAACACCGGGGAGCTGTTTTTT,CATLTWDSESANTGELFF
14,TRBJ1-2,once,TRBV4-3,.,TGCGCCAGCAGCCAAGACTGGGGCGTGTATGGCTACACCTTC,CASSQDWGVYGYTF
15,TRBJ1-1,.,TRBV24-1,TRBD1,TGTGCCACCAGTGGATCCTCTACAGGGGAAGGTGAAGCTTTCTTT,CATSGSSTGEGEAFF
16,TRBJ2-5,.,TRBV7-7,TRBD1,TGTGCTAGCAGCTTAGGGACAGGGGCACTCCAAGAGACCCAGTACTTC,CASSLGTGALQETQYF
13,TRBJ1-2,.,TRBV12-3/TRBV12-4,.,TGTGCCAGCAGTTTAGCAGGGAGCTATGGCTACACCTTC,CASSLAGSYGYTF
15,TRBJ1-5,many,TRBV16,.,TGTGCCAGCAGCCAATATTCAGGGATTGATCAGCCCCAGCATTTT,CASSQYSGIDQPQHF
13,TRBJ2-4,.,TRBV12-3/TRBV12-4,TRBD1,TGTGCCAGCAGCGTTGGGACAGCAAACATTCAGTACTTC,CASSVGTANIQYF
15,TRBJ2-3,.,TRBV12-5,TRBD2,TGTGCTAGTCTAGCGGGGGGGAGGGGGCAAGATACGCAGTATTTT,CASLAGGRGQDTQYF
15,TRBJ1-1,.,TRBV6-5,.,TGTGCCAGCAGTCTTACCTGGGCCGGGAACACTGAAGCTTTCTTT,CASSLTWAGNTEAFF
14,TRBJ1-5,once,TRBV5-1,.,TGCGCCAGCAGCTTGGGGGCTAGCAATCAGCCCCAGCATTTT,CASSLGASNQPQHF
15,TRBJ1-3,.,TRBV3-1/TRBV3-2,.,TGTGCCAGCAGCCAAGAGGGAGGGCCTGGAAACACCATATATTTT,CASSQEGGPGNTIYF
16,TRBJ2-5,.,TRBV15,TRBD2,TGTGCCACCAGCAGCCTATTGGCTAGCGGCGAAGAGACCCAGTACTTC,CATSSLLASGEETQYF
13,TRBJ1-2,.,TRBV28,TRBD1,TGTGCCAGCATGTCGCAGGGGGCAGGTGGCTACACCTTC,CASMSQGAGGYTF